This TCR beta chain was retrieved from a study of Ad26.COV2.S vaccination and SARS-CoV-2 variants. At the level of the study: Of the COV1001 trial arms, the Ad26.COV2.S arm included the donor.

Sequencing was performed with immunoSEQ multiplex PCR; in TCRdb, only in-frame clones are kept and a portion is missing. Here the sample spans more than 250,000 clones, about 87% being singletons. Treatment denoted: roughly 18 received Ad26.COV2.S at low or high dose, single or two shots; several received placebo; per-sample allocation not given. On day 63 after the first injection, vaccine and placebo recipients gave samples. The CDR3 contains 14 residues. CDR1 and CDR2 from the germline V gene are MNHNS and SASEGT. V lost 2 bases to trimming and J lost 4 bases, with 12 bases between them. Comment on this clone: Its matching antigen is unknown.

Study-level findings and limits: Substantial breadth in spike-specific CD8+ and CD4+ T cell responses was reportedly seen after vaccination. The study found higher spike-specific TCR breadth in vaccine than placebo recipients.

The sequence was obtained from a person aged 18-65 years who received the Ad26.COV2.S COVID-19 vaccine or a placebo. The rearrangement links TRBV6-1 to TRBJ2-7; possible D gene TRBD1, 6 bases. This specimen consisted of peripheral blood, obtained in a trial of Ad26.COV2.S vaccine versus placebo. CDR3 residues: CASSESTGIYEQYF. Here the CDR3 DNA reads TGTGCCAGCAGTGAATCAACAGGGATTTACGAGCAGTACTTC.